This is a list of T cell receptor beta chains from one sample in a study of OX40 agonist ivuxolimab in advanced cancers. Libraries were prepared by immunoSEQ multiplex PCR; TCRdb keeps only in-frame clonotypes and omits some of them. The sample holds more than 65,000 clones, 92% seen once. Sequenced here: CD4+ or CD8+ T cells sorted from blood, sampled in a trial of the OX40 agonist ivuxolimab. These TCRs come from an adult with an advanced solid tumor such as melanoma, head and neck, liver or kidney cancer. CDR3s include the opening cysteine and the closing phenylalanine or tryptophan. The D gene is left open where the match is weak. Clone size, where shown, is once, few, many, or a class for clones that have expanded.

v_gene	abundance	j_gene	d_gene	CDR3nt	CDR3aa
TRBV5-1	once	TRBJ1-5	TRBD1	TGCGCCAGCAGCTCAGGGGGCGCAGGCAATCAGCCCCAGCATTTT	CASSSGGAGNQPQHF
TRBV7-8	-	TRBJ2-3	TRBD2	TGTGCCAGCAGCAGATTTAGCGGGGGGGCTTTAGATACGCAGTATTTT	CASSRFSGGALDTQYF
TRBV15	once	TRBJ2-1	TRBD2	TGTGCCACCAGCAGAGATCGGATACTTCCCCGGGGGGGCGGCGCCTACAATGAGCAGTTCTTC	CATSRDRILPRGGGAYNEQFF
TRBV2	-	TRBJ1-2	TRBD1	TGTGCCAGCGGACAGGCGAAGTCCTATGGCTACACCTTC	CASGQAKSYGYTF
TRBV13	-	TRBJ2-7	TRBD1	TGTGCCAGCAGCGGACAGGGGGCGGGGGAGCAGTACTTC	CASSGQGAGEQYF
TRBV13	-	TRBJ2-1	-	TGTGCCAGCAGCTTAGGCCGTAGGAATGAGCAGTTCTTC	CASSLGRRNEQFF
TRBV4-3	-	TRBJ1-2	TRBD1	TGCGCCAGCAGCCAAGATAGGCAGGGGGTTAGCTATGGCTACACCTTC	CASSQDRQGVSYGYTF
TRBV11-2	-	TRBJ2-5	-	TGTGCCAGCAGCTTAGTTTTCCTACAAGAGACCCAGTACTTC	CASSLVFLQETQYF
TRBV9	-	TRBJ2-3	TRBD1	TGTGCCAGCAGGGCCGGGACAGCCTCTCGGGGTCCAGATACGCAGTATTTT	CASRAGTASRGPDTQYF
TRBV7-9	-	TRBJ2-1	-	TGTGCCAGCAGGTCGAGTGACTACTACAATGAGCAGTTCTTC	CASRSSDYYNEQFF
TRBV6-1	-	TRBJ1-1	TRBD1	TGTGCCAGCAGTGAAGAGGGACAGGTGTTCTTGAACACTGAAGCTTTCTTT	CASSEEGQVFLNTEAFF
TRBV19	-	TRBJ2-1	-	TGTGCCAGTAGTATCCTGGGGAAATACAATGAGCAGTTCTTC	CASSILGKYNEQFF
TRBV9	-	TRBJ1-4	-	TGTGCCAGCAGCGTAGGGCAGACTAAAACTAATGAAAAACTGTTTTTT	CASSVGQTKTNEKLFF
TRBV27	-	TRBJ2-7	TRBD1	TGTGCCAGCAGCCTGACAGGGGCGACCTACGAGCAGTACTTC	CASSLTGATYEQYF
TRBV9	-	TRBJ2-1	-	TGTGCCAGCAGCGTAGCTTTGGGTCCCCATGAGCAGTTCTTC	CASSVALGPHEQFF
TRBV4-3	-	TRBJ1-4	TRBD1	TGCGCCAGCAGCCAAGAGGGGACAGGGCTAAAACTGTTTTTT	CASSQEGTGLKLFF
TRBV4-1	-	TRBJ2-7	-	TGCGCCAGCAGCCACGACACAGGGTCCGGTCTCTCCGAGCAGTACTTC	CASSHDTGSGLSEQYF
TRBV4-1	-	TRBJ2-7	-	TGCGCCAGCAGCCAAGCCAGGGAAGGGGGGGAGCAGTACTTC	CASSQAREGGEQYF
TRBV7-9	-	TRBJ1-1	TRBD1	TGTGCCAGCAGAGTACAGGGGGCGGGGACTGAAGCTTTCTTT	CASRVQGAGTEAFF
TRBV11-2	once	TRBJ1-1	-	TGTGCCAGCAGCCCTGGGGCGGGGAACACTGAAGCTTTCTTT	CASSPGAGNTEAFF
TRBV10-3	-	TRBJ1-1	-	TGTGCCATCAGTGAAGGGGGGCTGGGCACTGAAGCTTTCTTT	CAISEGGLGTEAFF
TRBV30	-	TRBJ2-3	-	TGTGCCTGGAGCCCCGGGGCTGCACGCACAGATACGCAGTATTTT	CAWSPGAARTDTQYF